The 14 T cell receptor beta chains listed next were all sequenced from one sample in a study of CD8 T cells in ankylosing spondylitis. TCRdb fed the 5' RACE reads into MiXCR, producing one record per CDR3 protein. The profile shows 200,000 to 300,000 distinct CDR3 sequences, around 25% of them singletons. Sequencing input: blood, either unsorted or a sorted T cell fraction (not recorded which). The origin of the receptors is a male donor with ankylosing spondylitis or in good health (not recorded which).

This clonotype was counted only a few times. The rearrangement links TRBV20-1 to TRBJ1-3, with D unclear. Germline V gene sequence: CDR1 DFQATT, CDR2 SNEGSKA (reference sequence). V dropped 0 bases and J dropped 4 bases, with 10 bases sitting between them. The CDR3 length is 14 residues. The CDR3 here is CSARDLYSGNTIYF. The CDR3 DNA reads as TGCAGTGCTAGAGATCTGTACAGCGGAAACACCATATATTTT.

V and J are TRBV2 and TRBJ2-1; 8 bases align to TRBD2. CDR1 and CDR2 from the germline V gene are SNHLY and FYNNEI. The CDR3 is made up of 15 amino acids. V shed 3 bases, J shed 3 bases, and the junction held 4 bases outside the gene matches. CDR3 sequence (DNA): TGTGCCAGCAGTGAGCGGGGGGCCAACTACAATGAGCAGTTCTTC. Its translation: CASSERGANYNEQFF.

At least ten counts were recorded for this clonotype. The rearrangement links TRBV12-3 or TRBV12-4 to TRBJ2-7; no reliable D call. V gave up 0 bases and J gave up 5 bases, with 8 bases separating them. The CDR3 runs 13 residues. CDR3 sequence: CASSLARFNEQYF. In nucleotides, the CDR3 is TGTGCCAGCAGTTTAGCCCGGTTCAACGAGCAGTACTTC.

The chain joins TRBV20-1 to TRBJ2-1; D is possibly TRBD2 (6 bases). The CDR3 runs to 13 residues. The germline V and J ends were trimmed by 0 bases and 10 bases, with 13 bases remaining between them. CDR1 and CDR2 from the germline V gene are DFQATT and SNEGSKA (reference sequence). As DNA, the CDR3 is TGCAGTGCTAGAGATTTTTGGAGGGTCGAGCAGTTCTTC. Translation gives CSARDFWRVEQFF.

This clonotype was counted only a few times. The chain uses TRBV3-1 and TRBJ2-2; D is ambiguous. Germline CDR1 reads LGHDT; CDR2 reads YNNKEL (reference sequence). CDR3 length: 15 amino acids. Trimming left V 4 bases short and J 1 base short, with 10 bases between. CDR3 nucleotide sequence: TGTGCCAGCAGCCGCTACCTCAAGAACACCGGGGAGCTGTTTTTT. This translates into CASSRYLKNTGELFF. The full variable domain, in which reference TRBV3-1 and TRBJ2-2 provide the parts outside the CDR3, is DTAVSQTPKYLVTQMGNDKSIKCEQNLGHDTMYWYKQDSKKFLKIMFSYNNKELIINETVPNRFSPKSPDKAHLNLHINSLELGDSAVYFCASSRYLKNTGELFFGEGSRLTVL.

This clonotype was found many times. V gene TRBV10-3 combines with J gene TRBJ2-5; D perhaps matches TRBD2 (5 bases). Germline V gene data show CDR1 as ENHRY and CDR2 as SYGVKD. The V end lost 0 bases, the J end lost 2 bases, and 7 bases lay between the germline ends. This CDR3 is built from 14 residues. The CDR3 loop is CAISESRGQETQYF. The CDR3 DNA sequence: TGTGCCATCAGTGAGTCAAGAGGGCAAGAGACCCAGTACTTC.

The chain carries TRBV20-1 and TRBJ2-1; D not certain. V lost 3 bases, J lost 0 bases, and 18 bases lay in between. Germline V CDR1 and CDR2: DFQATT, SNEGSKA (reference sequence). The length of the CDR3 is 17 residues. Here the CDR3 DNA reads TGCAGTGCTAGTGTACCCCTAAACAGTTACTCCTACAATGAGCAGTTCTTC. Encoded protein: CSASVPLNSYSYNEQFF.

The chain recombines TRBV7-9 with TRBJ2-1; 10 nucleotides agree with TRBD2. The CDR3 is made up of 15 amino acids. Germline CDR1 and CDR2: SEHNR and FQNEAQ (reference sequence). The V and J ends lost 4 bases and 2 bases, in that order; junction bases with no gene match: 2. For the CDR3, the DNA is TGTGCCAGCAGCTCCAGCGGGGGGGCCTACAATGAGCAGTTCTTC. Protein: CASSSSGGAYNEQFF.

A few counts support this clonotype. The V call is TRBV20-1, the J call TRBJ2-5; the match to TRBD2 covers 9 bases. The CDR3 contains 15 residues. V lost 1 base and J lost 1; bases outside the gene matches: 4. From germline, CDR1 is DFQATT and CDR2 SNEGSKA (reference sequence). The CDR3 nucleotides are TGCAGTGCTAGAGTTGAGCGGGGGGCCCAAGAGACCCAGTACTTC. It yields the protein CSARVERGAQETQYF.

The rearrangement uses TRBV5-1 and TRBJ2-7; TRBD1 or TRBD2 may be the D gene (5 bases each). CDR3 length equals 14 residues. Germline lookup yields CDR1 SGHRS and CDR2 YFSETQ. Trimming shortened V by 0 bases and J by 3 bases, and 10 bases separated the two germline ends. The CDR3: CASSLEGRLYEQYF. The CDR3 DNA follows: TGCGCCAGCAGCTTGGAGGGACGGCTCTACGAGCAGTACTTC.

In its sample, this clonotype was seen many times. V gene TRBV7-8 combines with J gene TRBJ1-5, with D possibly TRBD1 on 6 matching bases. Germline V lookup: CDR1 SGHVS, CDR2 FQNEAQ. This CDR3 region has 18 residues. The germline V and J ends were trimmed by 0 bases and 4 bases, with 19 bases remaining between them. CDR3: CASSLAHRPPTGNQPQHF. The CDR3 DNA sequence: TGTGCCAGCAGCTTAGCCCATCGGCCCCCAACAGGGAATCAGCCCCAGCATTTT.

The V call is TRBV18, the J call TRBJ2-1; no clear D gene. The CDR3 consists of 15 residues. The V and J ends lost 0 bases and 6 bases respectively, with 12 bases between them. Germline CDR1 is KGHSH and CDR2 is LQKENI. CDR3 DNA: TGTGCCAGCTCACCACCGGGCCAAGGTCGCAATGAGCAGTTCTTC. Residues: CASSPPGQGRNEQFF.

On this clonotype: Since a much larger clone is just one base distant, this may be a read error. The V and J genes are TRBV7-2 and TRBJ2-7; D possibly corresponds to TRBD2 (5 bases). The CDR3 is 13 amino acids. Germline V gene sequence: CDR1 SGHTA, CDR2 FQGNSA. This chain's CDR3 is CASSPYGNYEKYF. The CDR3 DNA sequence: TGTGCCAGCAGCCCTTACGGGAACTACGAGAAGTACTTC.

This clonotype was detected many times. The chain uses TRBV5-1 and TRBJ2-3; D not resolved. The ends were cut back, 3 bases at V and 3 bases at J, with 8 bases in the middle. The germline V gene has CDR1 SGHRS and CDR2 YFSETQ. The CDR3 runs 13 residues. The DNA for the CDR3 is TGCGCCAGCAGCTCTCACCGGACAGATACGCAGTATTTT. Translation: CASSSHRTDTQYF. The complete variable domain, with remaining parts taken from reference TRBV5-1 and TRBJ2-3, reads KAGVTQTPRYLIKTRGQQVTLSCSPISGHRSVSWYQQTPGQGLQFLFEYFSETQRNKGNFPGRFSGRQFSNSRSEMNVSTLELGDSALYLCASSSHRTDTQYFGPGTRLTVL.